The 9 T cell receptor beta chains presented below share a single source sample, sequenced in a study of OX40 agonist ivuxolimab in advanced cancers. Repertoires were generated with immunoSEQ multiplex PCR, while TCRdb's copy carries only in-frame clones and drops some. The sample has approximately 120,000 clones, around 90% seen once. The specimen comprised CD4+ or CD8+ T cells sorted from blood, sampled in a trial of the OX40 agonist ivuxolimab. These receptors were collected from an adult with an advanced solid tumor such as melanoma, head and neck, liver or kidney cancer.

This chain links TRBV7-9 with TRBJ1-1, with D possibly TRBD1 on 5 matching bases. V gave up 5 bases and J gave up 5 bases, with 15 bases separating them. Germline assignment: CDR1 SEHNR and CDR2 FQNEAQ (reference sequence). This CDR3 spans 14 amino acids. CDR3 nucleotides: TGTGCCAGCAGCGACCGGGGGTCGAGGACTGAAGCTTTCTTT. Its protein product is CASSDRGSRTEAFF.

The chain is built from TRBV27 and TRBJ2-1; 10 bases align to TRBD1. The CDR3 runs to 15 residues. J was trimmed by 4 bases and V by 5 bases; bases with no gene match: 5. The germline V gene encodes CDR1 MNHEY and CDR2 SMNVEV (reference sequence). CDR3 protein: CASSGRTGGYNEQFF. In nucleotides, the CDR3 is TGTGCCAGCAGTGGGAGGACAGGGGGTTACAATGAGCAGTTCTTC.

This chain links TRBV7-2 with TRBJ2-2; D is unclear. The germline gives CDR1 SGHTA, CDR2 FQGNSA. Trimming took 5 bases from V and 6 from J, leaving 13 bases between them. The CDR3 covers 14 residues. The CDR3 region has the DNA TGTGCCAGCAGCCACGACCAAGGGCCCGGGGAGCTGTTTTTT. Its protein product is CASSHDQGPGELFF.

The CDR3 DNA reads TGTGCCAGCAGCGTAGGGGTAGGGGAAGAGACCCAGTACTTC. Its protein is CASSVGVGEETQYF. The chain joins TRBV9 to TRBJ2-5; weak D call: TRBD1 (5 bases). The CDR3 has 14 amino acids. V was cut by 0 bases and J by 3 bases, with 9 bases left in between. Germline V lookup: CDR1 SGDLS, CDR2 YYNGEE.

This chain uses TRBV9 with TRBJ1-4; D uncertain. Germline CDR1 is SGDLS and CDR2 is YYNGEE. Trimming removed 4 bases at V and 10 bases at J, with 17 bases between. The CDR3 extends over 14 amino acids. For the CDR3, the DNA is TGTGCCAGCAGCCCAGGTGGAGGGCTATTAAAACTGTTTTTT. As protein: CASSPGGGLLKLFF.

The CDR3: CASTGSGETQYF. CDR3 DNA sequence: TGTGCCAGTACTGGGAGCGGGGAGACCCAGTACTTC. V gene TRBV19 combines with J gene TRBJ2-5, with a tentative D call TRBD2 (6 bases). Germline V gene lookup returns CDR1 LNHDA and CDR2 SQIVND (reference sequence). There are 12 residues in the CDR3. Between the trimmed V and J ends, which lost 7 bases and 5 bases, there was a span of 11 bases.

The chain has TRBV2 and TRBJ2-7; TRBD2 matches 9 bases. The CDR3 is 14 residues long. Trimming took 2 bases from V and 5 from J; bases not matched to a gene: 4. Germline lookup yields CDR1 SNHLY and CDR2 FYNNEI. This CDR3 is CASSEIWTSDEQYF. The CDR3 DNA is TGTGCCAGCAGTGAAATTTGGACTAGCGACGAGCAGTACTTC.

This rearrangement joins TRBV19 to TRBJ1-1; 10 bases fit TRBD1. Germline lookup yields CDR1 LNHDA and CDR2 SQIVND (reference sequence). The CDR3 is 21 amino acids. J was trimmed by 1 base and V by 0 bases; bases with no gene match: 17. CDR3 in DNA: TGTGCCAGTAGTATAGATCCCTTTCGACAGGGGGCGCCTAAGAAGAACACTGAAGCTTTCTTT. Its protein product is CASSIDPFRQGAPKKNTEAFF.

The chain carries TRBV28 and TRBJ1-4; 7 nucleotides line up with TRBD1. The CDR3 runs to 18 residues. With 2 bases clipped from V and 0 bases from J, the junction kept 9 bases outside the gene matches. Germline CDR1 MDHEN, CDR2 SYDVKM. CDR3 amino acids: CASSLRGHGETTNEKLFF. The CDR3 region has the DNA TGTGCCAGCAGTTTAAGGGGGCACGGGGAAACAACTAATGAAAAACTGTTTTTT.